The following is a TCR beta chain sequence with its context. This sample is part of a study of control samples from healthy donors and cancer patients. The repertoire was sequenced with immunoSEQ multiplex PCR; TCRdb's copy has only in-frame clones and lacks some. This table has about 170,000 clones, around nine tenths appearing once. This receptor was taken from a man aged 30-40 years in good health. Sequenced material: blood.

DNA for the CDR3: TGTGCCAGCAGCCGGGGACCAAACTTTTACAATGAGCAGTTCTTC. It specifies CASSRGPNFYNEQFF. J is TRBJ2-1 and V is TRBV27; D is tentatively TRBD1 or TRBD2 (5 bases each). CDR1 and CDR2 from the germline V gene are MNHEY and SMNVEV (reference sequence). The CDR3 loop spans 15 amino acids. V lost 6 bases and J lost 4, with 16 bases in between.